This T cell receptor beta chain was captured by sequencing in a study of T cell responses to AZD1222 COVID-19 vaccine. Findings of the study overall: The study found vaccine-associated CD4 TCRs spanning spike, dominant at 160-218 and 743-854. Repertoire sampling occurred only after the peak T cell response. There were mostly white British donors and more females than males, and clonal diversity was possibly underestimated. Two doses of AZD1222 preceded a rise in Spike-specific TCR breadth and depth.

On this clone: Its antigen is still unknown.

The protocol was immunoSEQ multiplex PCR, while the TCRdb copy is restricted to in-frame clones and leaves out a portion. The table lists about 99,000 clones, 70% to 90% of them singletons. The sequencing here drew on peripheral blood, taken on day 0 of AZD1222 vaccination. The TCR was taken from an adult in good health.

For the CDR3, the DNA is TGTGCCAGCAGTGAATGGGGACGGGTCAATCAGCCCCAGCATTTT. The encoded protein is CASSEWGRVNQPQHF. This chain connects TRBV6-1 to TRBJ1-5; a weak D match, TRBD1 (5 bases). With 2 bases removed from V and 3 bases from J, the gap between germline ends came to 11 bases. Germline-derived CDR1 and CDR2 are MNHNS and SASEGT. The CDR3 is 15 residues long.